This record covers a single T cell receptor beta chain. This CDR3 region has 15 residues. Per germline, CDR1 LNHDA and CDR2 SQIVND (reference sequence). This specimen comes from a study of blood T cells in healthy people across ages. The second PCR ran roughly 7 to 12 cycles with a sample-barcoded 5' primer and J-beta primers. Each CDR3 protein gets one entry after TCRdb re-called the 5' RACE reads with MiXCR. Among about 930,000 distinct CDR3 sequences, 25% to 30% were seen once, and the ten largest hold roughly 10%. Individuals who donated were healthy Caucasians from Russia aged roughly 6 to 95. Isolation per sample recovered at least 6 million PBMCs. These data were also reused for a study on T cells of mothers and their children. As reported in that work: Six children, together with their three healthy Caucasian mothers, made up the donors.

Material: blood. The J gene is TRBJ2-7, the V gene TRBV19, with 10 positions matching TRBD1. The tail of the sequence fits TRBJ2-5 better, so the J call may be wrong. This receptor was obtained from a woman aged 40 to 55 in good health. The CDR3 nucleotides are TGTGCCAGTAGTATGGGGGACAGGGGATTAAAGACCCAGTACTTC. It specifies CASSMGDRGLKTQYF.